This T cell receptor (beta chain) is from a study of graft-versus-host responses after intestinal transplantation. TCRdb keeps only in-frame clones here, not all; method: immunoSEQ multiplex PCR. The profile shows over 85,000 clones, 91% of them singletons. About this clone itself: No antigen is known for it.

CDR1 is LGHNA and CDR2 is YNFKEQ in the germline V gene. The CDR3 runs 14 residues. The germline V and J ends were trimmed by 1 base and 8 bases, with 12 bases remaining between them. The sequence derives from a human donor who was the organ donor for an intestinal transplant. The rearrangement uses TRBV4-2 and TRBJ1-5, with no clear D. The material was unstimulated CD4+ T cells sorted from spleen or lymph node cells, obtained before transplant. The CDR3 loop is CASSQVDSTEPQHF. CDR3 coding DNA: TGTGCCAGCAGCCAAGTTGATTCAACGGAGCCCCAGCATTTT.